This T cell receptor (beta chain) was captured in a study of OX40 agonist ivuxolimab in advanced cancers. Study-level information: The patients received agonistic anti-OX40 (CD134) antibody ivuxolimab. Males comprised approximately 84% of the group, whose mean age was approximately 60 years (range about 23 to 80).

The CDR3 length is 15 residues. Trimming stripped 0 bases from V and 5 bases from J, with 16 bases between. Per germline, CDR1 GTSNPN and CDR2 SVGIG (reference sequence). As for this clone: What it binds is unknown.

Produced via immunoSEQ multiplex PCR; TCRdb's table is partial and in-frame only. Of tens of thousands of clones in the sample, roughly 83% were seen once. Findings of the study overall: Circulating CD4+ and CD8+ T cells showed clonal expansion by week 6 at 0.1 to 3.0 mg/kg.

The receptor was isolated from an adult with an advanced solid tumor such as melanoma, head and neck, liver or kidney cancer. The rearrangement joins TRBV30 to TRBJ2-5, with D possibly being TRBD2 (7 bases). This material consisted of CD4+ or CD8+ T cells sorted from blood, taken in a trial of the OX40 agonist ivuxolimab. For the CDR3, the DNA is TGTGCCTGGAGTGTACGAGGGGGGGCCACTGAGACCCAGTACTTC. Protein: CAWSVRGGATETQYF.